The 22 T cell receptor beta chains below were found in one sample sequenced in a study of Ad26.COV2.S vaccination and SARS-CoV-2 variants. TCRdb keeps only in-frame clones here, not all; method: immunoSEQ multiplex PCR. This table holds about 350,000 clones, about 86% found once. As for treatment: 15 to 20 received Ad26.COV2.S at low or high dose, single or two shots; a few received placebo; per-sample allocation not given. Repertoires come from day 63 after the first vaccine or placebo injection. The sample here was peripheral blood, taken in a trial of Ad26.COV2.S vaccine versus placebo. The receptor source for this set is a person between 18 and 65 years old who received the Ad26.COV2.S COVID-19 vaccine or a placebo.

CDR3 sequence reads: CASSPGIDYGYTF. The CDR3 nucleotides read TGTGCCAGCTCACCAGGGATCGACTATGGCTACACCTTC. The chain is built from TRBV18 and TRBJ1-2; D call uncertain. Germline-derived CDR1 and CDR2 are KGHSH and LQKENI. This CDR3 comprises 13 residues. Trimming took off 2 bases at V and 3 bases at J, with 7 bases between the two ends.

The table lists this clone with a few counts. The chain is built from TRBV6-2 or TRBV6-3 and TRBJ1-5, with D uncertain. CDR1 is MNHEY, CDR2 SVGEGT, per germline. The CDR3 contains 15 residues. V lost 1 base, J lost 3 bases, and 10 bases lay in between. CDR3 coding DNA: TGTGCCAGCAGTTACTTGGTCAGCTTCAATCAGCCCCAGCATTTT. Translation: CASSYLVSFNQPQHF.

The chain employs TRBV7-9 and TRBJ2-3; the D call may be TRBD1 or TRBD2 (6 bases each). The CDR3 loop spans 15 amino acids. Deletions cut 11 bases from V and 4 bases from J, with 22 bases between. The V gene's germline CDR1 is SEHNR and CDR2 FQNEAQ (reference sequence). CDR3 nucleotides: TGTGCCGTCCCCCAAGGGGGGCCGAAGGCAGATACGCAGTATTTT. Amino acids: CAVPQGGPKADTQYF.

This clone has a single count. This chain joins TRBV27 and TRBJ1-1; D unresolved. From germline, CDR1 is MNHEY and CDR2 SMNVEV (reference sequence). Deletions cut 6 bases from V and 4 bases from J, with 6 bases between. The CDR3 is 11 residues long. In nucleotides, the CDR3 is TGTGCCAGCAGCTCTTCCACTGAAGCTTTCTTT. Translated: CASSSSTEAFF.

The CDR3: CASRRGVSNYGYTF. As DNA, the CDR3 is TGTGCCAGCAGGAGAGGGGTTTCAAACTATGGCTACACCTTC. The rearrangement joins TRBV6-5 to TRBJ1-2; possible D gene TRBD1, 5 bases. The CDR3 runs to 14 residues. Germline V CDR1 and CDR2: MNHEY, SVGAGI. V lost 6 bases and J lost 2, with 13 bases in between.

The chain couples TRBV11-2 to TRBJ2-7; TRBD1 might be the D (6 bases). Germline V gene lookup returns CDR1 SGHAT and CDR2 FQNNGV. This CDR3 region has 13 residues. V lost 5 bases and J lost 4, with 12 bases in between. CDR3 region: CASSVIQGYEQYF. CDR3 coding DNA: TGTGCCAGCAGCGTCATACAGGGTTACGAGCAGTACTTC.

The chain carries TRBV3-1 (or the pseudogene TRBV3-2) and TRBJ1-5, with 7 bases identical to TRBD1. CDR3 length: 18 amino acids. V was clipped by 1 base and J by 2 bases; unmatched bases: 11. CDR1 and CDR2 from the germline V gene are LGHDT and YNNKEL (reference sequence). This CDR3 is CASSQVSPDRARNQPQHF. CDR3 DNA: TGTGCCAGCAGCCAAGTTAGCCCTGACAGGGCCCGCAATCAGCCCCAGCATTTT.

Only a few counts were recorded for this clone. The rearrangement uses TRBV14 and TRBJ2-7; D might be TRBD2 (5 bases). Germline V gives CDR1 SGHDN, CDR2 FVKESK. The CDR3 contains 15 residues. V was shortened by 1 base and J by 5 bases, with 15 bases between the two germline ends. CDR3 region: CASSQGLAGLNEQYF. The CDR3 coding sequence is TGTGCCAGCAGCCAAGGGCTAGCTGGTCTGAACGAGCAGTACTTC.

This sequence joins TRBV24-1 and TRBJ1-2, with D perhaps TRBD1 (6 bases). CDR1 is KGHDR, CDR2 SFDVKD, per germline. The V end lost 6 bases, the J end lost 7 bases, and 14 bases lay between the germline ends. The CDR3 has 13 residues. The chain's CDR3 is CATSPTGLGGYTF. The CDR3 DNA reads as TGTGCCACCAGTCCCACAGGGCTGGGTGGCTACACCTTC.

The rearrangement links TRBV28 to TRBJ2-3; 7 positions match TRBD1. This CDR3 region has 16 residues. With V trimmed by 2 bases and J by 6 bases, 11 bases remained unmatched. From germline, CDR1 is MDHEN and CDR2 SYDVKM. In nucleotides, the CDR3 is TGTGCCAGCAGTTTAGAGGGGGCCCCTAGGCATGATACGCAGTATTTT. It is translated as CASSLEGAPRHDTQYF. The whole variable domain, remainder taken from reference TRBV28 and TRBJ2-3, is DVKVTQSSRYLVKRTGEKVFLECVQDMDHENMFWYRQDPGLGLRLIYFSYDVKMKEKGDIPEGYSVSREKKERFSLILESASTNQTSMYLCASSLEGAPRHDTQYFGPGTRLTVL.

This clone was seen a single time. The germline gene is not matched at one end of the junction; a read error may be the cause. V usage is TRBV6-2 or TRBV6-3 and J usage is TRBJ2-7, with D maybe TRBD1 (5 bases). The germline V gene has CDR1 MNHEY and CDR2 SVGEGT. This CDR3 contains 13 residues. The CDR3 spells CASSYSRLRQPFF. CDR3 nucleotides: TGTGCCAGCAGTTACTCGAGACTCCGACAGCCTTTCTTC.

The V call is TRBV11-3, the J call TRBJ2-3; TRBD1 agrees at 7 bases. V lost 4 bases, J lost 2 bases, and 6 bases stayed unmatched. This CDR3 is 15 amino acids long. Germline loops: CDR1 SGHNT, CDR2 YENEEA. CDR3 region: CASSYTGESTDTQYF. The CDR3 region has the DNA TGTGCCAGCAGCTATACAGGGGAATCCACAGATACGCAGTATTTT.

The chain combines TRBV2 with TRBJ1-3, with D uncertain. The CDR3 loop spans 14 amino acids. V lost 3 bases, J lost 0 bases, and 6 bases lay in between. Germline values: CDR1 SNHLY, CDR2 FYNNEI. DNA for the CDR3: TGTGCCAGCAGTGAGGGAATCTCTGGAAACACCATATATTTT. This sequence encodes CASSEGISGNTIYF.

This chain uses TRBV6-5 with TRBJ1-1; D not resolved. CDR3 length: 14 amino acids. Trimming shortened V by 8 bases and J by 0 bases, and 13 bases separated the two germline ends. Germline lookup yields CDR1 MNHEY and CDR2 SVGAGI. The CDR3 sequence is CASLLGVLNTEAFF. DNA for the CDR3: TGTGCCAGCCTTCTAGGCGTGCTGAACACTGAAGCTTTCTTT.

J is TRBJ1-3 and V is TRBV28; D gene uncertain. Per the germline V gene, CDR1 is MDHEN and CDR2 is SYDVKM. Deletions cut 7 bases from V and 4 bases from J, with 14 bases between. The CDR3 runs to 14 residues. The DNA for the CDR3 is TGTGCCAGCATCCGGAAGTTTAGGGGAAACACCATATATTTT. Translation gives CASIRKFRGNTIYF.

This clone has only a few counts. The rearrangement joins TRBV5-1 to TRBJ1-6; 11 bases line up with TRBD1. Trimming removed 4 bases from V and 10 bases from J; junction bases left unmatched: 4. Germline assignment: CDR1 SGHRS and CDR2 YFSETQ. This CDR3 region has 14 residues. CDR3 amino acids: CASSPGTGGSPLHF. The CDR3 DNA reads TGCGCCAGCAGCCCCGGGACAGGGGGATCACCCCTCCACTTT.

The chain has TRBV4-1 and TRBJ2-7, with D perhaps being TRBD1 or TRBD2 (5 bases each). The germline V and J ends were trimmed by 3 bases and 5 bases, with 20 bases remaining between them. CDR1 and CDR2 from the germline V gene are MGHRA and YSYEKL. The CDR3 length is 16 residues. The CDR3 is CASSQAPGPRRNEQYF. Written as DNA, the CDR3 is TGCGCCAGCAGCCAGGCTCCGGGACCCCGGAGGAACGAGCAGTACTTC.

Written as DNA, the CDR3 is TGTGCCAGCAGTTTGGCAGGTCTCGCCAAAAACATTCAGTACTTC. It yields the protein CASSLAGLAKNIQYF. The J gene is TRBJ2-4, the V gene TRBV28; D unresolved. The V and J ends lost 3 bases and 1 base respectively, with 10 bases between them. The CDR3 totals 15 residues. Per the germline V gene, CDR1 is MDHEN and CDR2 is SYDVKM.

This rearrangement joins TRBV7-9 to TRBJ2-1, with 8 bases fitting TRBD1. The V gene's germline CDR1 is SEHNR and CDR2 FQNEAQ (reference sequence). Unmatched junction bases numbered 7, after V lost 5 bases and J lost 4 bases. CDR3 length: 15 residues. The CDR3 loop reads CASSGGTGLYNEQFF. The DNA for the CDR3 is TGTGCCAGCAGCGGAGGGACAGGTTTATACAATGAGCAGTTCTTC.

This clone occurred once. The rearrangement joins TRBV6-6 to TRBJ2-7, with a possible D match to TRBD2 (6 bases). Germline CDR1 reads MNHNY; CDR2 reads SVGAGI (reference sequence). This CDR3 is 13 amino acids long. V lost 8 bases and J 2 bases, leaving 13 bases between the germline ends. This CDR3 reads CASGGSTTYEQYF. DNA for the CDR3: TGTGCCAGCGGGGGGTCCACTACCTACGAGCAGTACTTC.

The chain joins TRBV6-5 to TRBJ1-1; 7 bases line up with TRBD1. Germline values: CDR1 MNHEY, CDR2 SVGAGI. The CDR3 consists of 12 residues. V lost 2 bases and J lost 10; bases outside the gene matches: 4. CDR3 coding DNA: TGTGCCAGCAGTTACCGGACAGGAGGAGCTTTCTTT. It codes for CASSYRTGGAFF.

The V call is TRBV7-9, the J call TRBJ1-2, with D unclear. The CDR3 is 13 residues long. The germline V gene encodes CDR1 SEHNR and CDR2 FQNEAQ (reference sequence). V lost 5 bases, J lost 3 bases, and 10 bases lay in between. The CDR3 reads CASSQRIDYGYTF. Written as DNA, the CDR3 is TGTGCCAGCAGCCAGAGGATCGACTATGGCTACACCTTC.